This T cell receptor beta chain was identified during a study of beta chain features in type 1 diabetes. Across the whole study: No patient-donor differences in age, gender, total cells or subset yield. Sorted cell examination encompassed roughly 110,000,000 cells across all samples. Study results and limitations: The study found that naive, central memory and Treg TCRB repertoires appeared more similar in patients than in healthy donors. For type 1 diabetes patients, VDJ junctions showed fewer insertions and more deletions.

A remark on this clone: The antigen remains unidentified.

The V and J ends lost 1 base and 1 base respectively, with 8 bases between them. The length of the CDR3 is 14 residues. The V gene's germline CDR1 is GTSNPN and CDR2 SVGIG (reference sequence). The authors reverse transcribed all of the isolated RNA, so sequencing captured expressed TCRB transcripts. This table comes from immunoSEQ multiplex PCR, and its TCRdb copy is limited to in-frame clones, with some not included. The table lists under 200,000 clones, 7.5% to 10% of them singletons. Sequencing was carried out using central memory CD4+ T cells from blood. This TCR came from a woman aged 18-35 years in good health. The chain uses TRBV30 and TRBJ1-5, with a tentative D call TRBD1 (5 bases). The CDR3 is CAWSAGLSNQPQHF. The CDR3 DNA reads TGTGCCTGGAGTGCAGGGCTCAGCAATCAGCCCCAGCATTTT.